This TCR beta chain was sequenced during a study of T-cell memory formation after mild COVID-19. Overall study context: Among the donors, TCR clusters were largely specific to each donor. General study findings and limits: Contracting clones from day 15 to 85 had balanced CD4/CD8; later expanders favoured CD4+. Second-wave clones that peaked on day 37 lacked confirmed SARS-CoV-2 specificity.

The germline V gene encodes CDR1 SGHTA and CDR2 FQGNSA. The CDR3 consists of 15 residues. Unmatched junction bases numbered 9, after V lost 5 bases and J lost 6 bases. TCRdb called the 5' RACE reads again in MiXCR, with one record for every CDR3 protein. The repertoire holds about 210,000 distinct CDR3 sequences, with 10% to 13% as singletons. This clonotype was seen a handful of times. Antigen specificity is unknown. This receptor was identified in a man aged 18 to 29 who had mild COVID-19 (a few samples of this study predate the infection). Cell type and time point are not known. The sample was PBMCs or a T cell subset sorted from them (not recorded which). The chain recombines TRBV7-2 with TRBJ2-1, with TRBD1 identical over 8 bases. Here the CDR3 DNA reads TGTGCCAGCAGCCCGGACAGGGAATCATTCAATGAGCAGTTCTTC. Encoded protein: CASSPDRESFNEQFF.